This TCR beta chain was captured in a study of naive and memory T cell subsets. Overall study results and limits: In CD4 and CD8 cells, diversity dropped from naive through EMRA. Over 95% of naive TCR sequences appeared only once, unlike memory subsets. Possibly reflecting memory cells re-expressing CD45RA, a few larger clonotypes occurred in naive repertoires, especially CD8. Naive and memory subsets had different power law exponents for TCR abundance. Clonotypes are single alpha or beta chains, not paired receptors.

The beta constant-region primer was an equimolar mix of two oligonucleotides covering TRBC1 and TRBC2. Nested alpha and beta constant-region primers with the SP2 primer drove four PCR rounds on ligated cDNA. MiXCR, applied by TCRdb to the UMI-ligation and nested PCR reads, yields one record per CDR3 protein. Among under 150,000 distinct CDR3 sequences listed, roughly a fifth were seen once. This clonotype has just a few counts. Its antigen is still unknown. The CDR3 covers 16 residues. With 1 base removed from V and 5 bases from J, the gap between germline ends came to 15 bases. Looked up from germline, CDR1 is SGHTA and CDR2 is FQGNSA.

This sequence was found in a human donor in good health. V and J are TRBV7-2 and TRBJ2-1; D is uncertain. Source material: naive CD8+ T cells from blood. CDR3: CASSLDRQLLNNEQFF. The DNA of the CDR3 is TGTGCCAGCAGCTTAGACCGGCAACTCCTCAACAATGAGCAGTTCTTC.